This TCR beta chain was sequenced during a study of blood T cell repertoires in COVID-19. Measured with immunoSEQ multiplex PCR; TCRdb has only the in-frame clones, and not every one. The sample has approximately 230,000 clones; around 88% are singletons. J was trimmed by 0 bases and V by 2 bases; bases with no gene match: 6. Germline V gene data show CDR1 as LNHNV and CDR2 as YYDKDF (reference sequence). The CDR3 runs to 17 residues. Sequencing was carried out using peripheral blood. V usage is TRBV15 and J usage is TRBJ1-1, with 10 bases lining up with TRBD1. This sequence originates from a woman between 25 and 40 years old with COVID-19, enrolled during active disease. CDR3 in amino acids: CATSRPPGQGLNTEAFF. Written as DNA, the CDR3 is TGTGCCACCAGCAGACCACCGGGACAGGGGCTGAACACTGAAGCTTTCTTT.